This entry concerns a single T cell receptor beta chain. The antigen is not known. Relying on iRepertoire HTBI primers and Arm-PCR of CDR3 regions, the team built TCR beta libraries. TCRdb itself ran the multiplex PCR reads through MiXCR, one entry per CDR3 protein. The table shows hundreds of thousands of distinct CDR3 sequences, with 20% occurring only once. Germline V lookup: CDR1 SGHNT, CDR2 YYREEE (reference sequence). CDR3 length: 13 amino acids. V lost 2 bases and J 5 bases, leaving 10 bases between the germline ends. The data derive from a study of regulatory T cells in long-lasting Graves disease. Study findings and constraints: There was favoring of TRBV28, TRBJ1-2 and TRBJ2-5 in persistent disease.

The time point denotes: persistent/refractory GD, antithyroid drugs over 5 years with positive TRAb. Extracted RNA from PBMCs served as the source of the TCR library. The material sequenced was peripheral blood mononuclear cells (PBMCs), taken when the disease was refractory, from a patient treated with antithyroid drugs. This clonotype originated in a female donor with Graves disease. The chain couples TRBV5-4 to TRBJ2-5; perhaps TRBD1 as D (5 bases). Written as DNA, the CDR3 is TGTGCCAGCAGCTTAAAGGGGCCCGAGACCCAGTACTTC. Amino acids: CASSLKGPETQYF.